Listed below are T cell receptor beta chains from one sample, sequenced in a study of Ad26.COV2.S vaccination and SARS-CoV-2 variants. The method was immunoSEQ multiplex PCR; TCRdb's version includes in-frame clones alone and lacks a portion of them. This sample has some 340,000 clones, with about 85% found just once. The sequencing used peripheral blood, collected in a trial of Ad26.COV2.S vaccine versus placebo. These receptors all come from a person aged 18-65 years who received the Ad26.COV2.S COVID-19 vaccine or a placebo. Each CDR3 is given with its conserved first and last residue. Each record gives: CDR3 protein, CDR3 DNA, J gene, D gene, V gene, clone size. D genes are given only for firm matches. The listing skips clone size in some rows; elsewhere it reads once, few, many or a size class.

CASRPTQGWLQYF | TGTGCCAGCAGACCCACTCAGGGGTGGCTGCAGTACTTC | TRBJ2-7 | - | TRBV28 | few
CASSYSDFTEAFF | TGTGCCAGCAGTTACTCGGATTTCACTGAAGCTTTCTTT | TRBJ1-1 | - | TRBV6-5 | -
CASSPFSDTQYF | TGTGCCAGCAGCCCTTTTTCAGATACGCAGTATTTT | TRBJ2-3 | - | TRBV7-8 | -
CASSALRGHGYTF | TGTGCCAGCAGCGCACTGAGGGGGCATGGCTACACCTTC | TRBJ1-2 | TRBD1 | TRBV9 | -
CASSIDSRQGARTGELFF | TGTGCCAGTAGTATCGATTCCAGGCAGGGGGCGCGGACCGGGGAGCTGTTTTTT | TRBJ2-2 | TRBD1 | TRBV19 | -
CASSVVVRETRNTEAFF | TGTGCCAGCAGCGTAGTTGTCCGGGAGACTAGGAACACTGAAGCTTTCTTT | TRBJ1-1 | - | TRBV9 | once
CASSLQVGGANVLTF | TGTGCCAGCAGCCTACAAGTAGGTGGGGCCAACGTCCTGACTTTC | TRBJ2-6 | - | TRBV11-2 | -
CASSPRGSRTYGYTF | TGTGCCAGCAGCCCCCGCGGGTCCAGAACTTATGGCTACACCTTC | TRBJ1-2 | - | TRBV7-9 | -
CATPFRQKNYGYTF | TGTGCCACCCCTTTCCGACAGAAAAACTATGGCTACACCTTC | TRBJ1-2 | - | TRBV24-1 | -
CASSLGAGGPNEQFF | TGTGCCAGCAGCTTAGGGGCAGGTGGGCCCAATGAGCAGTTCTTC | TRBJ2-1 | - | TRBV7-9 | -
CASSPEDRGRNNEQFF | TGCGCCAGCAGCCCTGAGGACAGGGGGAGGAACAATGAGCAGTTCTTC | TRBJ2-1 | TRBD1 | TRBV5-1 | -
CASSRLSSGGAEETQYF | TGCGCCAGCAGTCGCCTTTCTAGCGGGGGGGCCGAAGAGACCCAGTACTTC | TRBJ2-5 | TRBD2 | TRBV23-1 | -
CASSHPGGYEQYF | TGCGCCAGCAGCCACCCTGGCGGATACGAGCAGTACTTC | TRBJ2-7 | - | TRBV4-1 | -
CASSVVEMNTEAFF | TGTGCCAGCAGCGTAGTCGAAATGAACACTGAAGCTTTCTTT | TRBJ1-1 | - | TRBV9 | -
CASSIDLFRGSGNTEAFF | TGTGCCAGTAGTATAGATCTATTCCGGGGGTCGGGGAACACTGAAGCTTTCTTT | TRBJ1-1 | - | TRBV19 | few
CASSLAGMGVQPQHF | TGTGCCAGCAGCTTAGCAGGGATGGGTGTTCAGCCCCAGCATTTT | TRBJ1-5 | - | TRBV7-9 | -
CASSFTGTANYGYTF | TGTGCCAGCAGTTTCACCGGGACAGCCAACTATGGCTACACCTTC | TRBJ1-2 | TRBD1 | TRBV6-5 | few
CASSLNPADGYTF | TGTGCCAGCAGCTTAAATCCCGCGGATGGCTACACCTTC | TRBJ1-2 | - | TRBV7-3 | few
CASSEEFGPYGYTF | TGTGCCAGCAGTGAAGAGTTTGGACCCTATGGCTACACCTTC | TRBJ1-2 | - | TRBV6-1 | -
CASSLDGQERSNYGYTF | TGCGCCAGCAGCTTGGACGGACAGGAACGATCTAACTATGGCTACACCTTC | TRBJ1-2 | TRBD1 | TRBV5-1 | -
CASSLVPSFGRNEQFF | TGTGCCAGCAGTCTAGTCCCTAGCTTTGGTAGGAATGAGCAGTTCTTC | TRBJ2-1 | - | TRBV9 | -
CASRDRGNTEAFF | TGTGCCAGCAGAGATCGGGGGAACACTGAAGCTTTCTTT | TRBJ1-1 | - | TRBV6-5 | -
CASSLGPTPLHF | TGTGCCAGCAGCTTAGGACCGACACCCCTCCACTTT | TRBJ1-6 | - | TRBV13 | few
CSVPGDLPYGYTF | TGCAGCGTCCCTGGGGACTTACCCTATGGCTACACCTTC | TRBJ1-2 | - | TRBV29-1 | -
CASSHDRGPSYEQYF | TGTGCCAGCAGTCACGACAGGGGCCCCTCCTACGAGCAGTACTTC | TRBJ2-7 | TRBD1 | TRBV6-4 | -
CASSLPLRTSGGVGDTQYF | TGTGCCAGCAGCCTCCCTCTTAGGACTAGCGGGGGGGTCGGAGATACGCAGTATTTT | TRBJ2-3 | TRBD2 | TRBV28 | -
CAWRTTTGSRANSPLHF | TGTGCCTGGAGAACAACGACAGGGTCGAGGGCTAATTCACCCCTCCACTTT | TRBJ1-6 | TRBD1 | TRBV30 | -
CASSSRESYNSPLHF | TGTGCCAGCAGCTCCAGGGAATCCTATAATTCACCCCTCCACTTT | TRBJ1-6 | - | TRBV6-6 | -
CASGFLSGGNYYEQYF | TGTGCCAGCGGATTCCTTAGCGGGGGAAATTATTACGAGCAGTACTTC | TRBJ2-7 | TRBD2 | TRBV28 | -
CASSYSRWFEKLFF | TGTGCCAGCAGTTACTCCAGGTGGTTCGAAAAACTGTTTTTT | TRBJ1-4 | - | TRBV6-5 | once
CASSLVASGGTKEQYF | TGCGCCAGCAGCTTGGTGGCTAGCGGGGGTACGAAGGAGCAGTACTTC | TRBJ2-7 | TRBD2 | TRBV5-1 | -
CSVEGPRTDTQYF | TGCAGCGTTGAAGGACCCCGCACAGATACGCAGTATTTT | TRBJ2-3 | - | TRBV29-1 | once
CASSLWRGGKETQYF | TGTGCCAGCAGCTTATGGCGGGGGGGAAAAGAGACCCAGTACTTC | TRBJ2-5 | TRBD2 | TRBV7-8 | few
CASSLGGGDRNSPLHF | TGTGCCAGCAGCTTAGGCGGCGGGGACCGGAATTCACCCCTCCACTTT | TRBJ1-6 | - | TRBV7-9 | -
CASSHRDRTEAFF | TGCGCCAGCAGCCACCGAGACAGAACTGAAGCTTTCTTT | TRBJ1-1 | - | TRBV4-1 | -
CASSPRLAYEQYF | TGTGCCAGCAGCCCCCGCCTAGCCTACGAGCAGTACTTC | TRBJ2-7 | - | TRBV7-2 | -
CASSLGIGANVLTF | TGTGCCAGCAGCCTCGGAATCGGGGCCAACGTCCTGACTTTC | TRBJ2-6 | - | TRBV7-9 | -
CAREVLRGAVKNIQYF | TGTGCCAGAGAAGTATTGCGGGGGGCCGTCAAAAACATTCAGTACTTC | TRBJ2-4 | TRBD2 | TRBV5-3 | -
CASSLEDRLQETQYF | TGCGCCAGCAGCTTAGAGGACAGGCTCCAAGAGACCCAGTACTTC | TRBJ2-5 | TRBD1 | TRBV5-1 | -
CASSLRQGGRGNEQFF | TGTGCCAGCAGCTTAAGACAGGGTGGGAGAGGGAATGAGCAGTTCTTC | TRBJ2-1 | TRBD1 | TRBV7-2 | -
CAWRESGQTQYF | TGTGCCTGGAGAGAGAGCGGCCAGACCCAGTACTTC | TRBJ2-5 | - | TRBV30 | -
CASSFRQGRNEKLFF | TGTGCCAGCAGCTTTCGACAGGGGAGAAATGAAAAACTGTTTTTT | TRBJ1-4 | TRBD1 | TRBV7-8 | -
CASSLGIAPINEKLFF | TGTGCCAGCAGCTTAGGTATAGCTCCAATCAATGAAAAACTGTTTTTT | TRBJ1-4 | - | TRBV11-2 | -